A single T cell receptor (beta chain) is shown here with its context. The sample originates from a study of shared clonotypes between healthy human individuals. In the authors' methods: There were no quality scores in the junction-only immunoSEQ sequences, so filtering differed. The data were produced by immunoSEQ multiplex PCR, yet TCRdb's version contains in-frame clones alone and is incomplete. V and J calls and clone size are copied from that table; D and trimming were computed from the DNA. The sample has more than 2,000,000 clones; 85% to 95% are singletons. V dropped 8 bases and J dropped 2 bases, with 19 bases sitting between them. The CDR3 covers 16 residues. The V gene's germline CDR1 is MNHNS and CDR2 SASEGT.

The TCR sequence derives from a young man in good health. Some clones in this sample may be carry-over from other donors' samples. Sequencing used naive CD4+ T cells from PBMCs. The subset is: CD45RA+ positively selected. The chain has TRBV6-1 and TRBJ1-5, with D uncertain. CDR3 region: CASCVRAFAGNQPQHF. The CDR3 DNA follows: TGTGCCAGCTGTGTGAGGGCGTTCGCGGGCAATCAGCCCCAGCATTTT.